This passage covers 15 T cell receptor beta chains from one sample sequenced in a study of spatial heterogeneity in lung cancer. Time point meaning: sample taken at primary tumor resection. TCRdb re-called the 5' RACE reads through MiXCR, storing one row per CDR3 protein. The table has approximately 3,000 distinct CDR3 sequences, about 18% seen once. The material sequenced was normal lung tissue next to the tumor, taken at surgery. The receptors come from a female donor with early-stage non-small cell lung cancer.

V gene TRBV7-3 combines with J gene TRBJ1-1; D gene ambiguous. V was shortened by 3 bases and J by 5 bases, with 10 bases between the two germline ends. CDR1 SGHTA and CDR2 FQGTGA come from the germline V gene. CDR3 size: 13 residues. CDR3 region: CASSFSTETEAFF. The DNA of the CDR3 is TGTGCCAGCAGCTTCTCGACGGAGACTGAAGCTTTCTTT.

This clonotype counts as medium-sized. The rearrangement links TRBV5-1 to TRBJ2-2; 7 bases agree with TRBD2. Unmatched junction bases numbered 9, after V lost 3 bases and J lost 4 bases. Germline V gene sequence: CDR1 SGHRS, CDR2 YFSETQ. This CDR3 spans 16 amino acids. Here the CDR3 DNA reads TGCGCCAGCAGCTCCGGGACTACATCGACCACCGGGGAGCTGTTTTTT. Its protein product is CASSSGTTSTTGELFF.

By sample share, this clonotype is medium-sized (0.01 to 0.1%). V is TRBV20-1 and J is TRBJ2-5, with 10 positions matching TRBD1. Germline CDR1 is DFQATT and CDR2 is SNEGSKA (reference sequence). The CDR3 runs 17 residues. V shed 6 bases and J 1 base; nucleotides not matched to a gene: 14. The CDR3 nucleotides are TGCAGTGCCCACATACGACAGGGGGCGATTCTCCAAGAGACCCAGTACTTC. This translates into CSAHIRQGAILQETQYF.

The sample holds a few counts of this clonotype. The gene calls are TRBV9 and TRBJ2-5; D is perhaps TRBD2 (5 bases). CDR3 length: 12 amino acids. Germline V gene data show CDR1 as SGDLS and CDR2 as YYNGEE. Between the trimmed V and J ends, which lost 4 bases and 7 bases, there was a span of 11 bases. CDR3 DNA sequence: TGTGCCAGCAGCCCCAACCGGGGGACCCAGTACTTC. It codes for CASSPNRGTQYF.

This clonotype qualifies as medium-sized. The chain recombines TRBV5-1 with TRBJ2-3; 11 bases match TRBD1. The CDR3 totals 17 residues. The germline gives CDR1 SGHRS, CDR2 YFSETQ. V trimming: 5 bases; J trimming: 0 bases; junction bases outside the gene matches: 8. The CDR3 DNA is TGCGCCAGCAGGCTCCGTCGGGACAGGGGGAGCACAGATACGCAGTATTTT. Amino acids: CASRLRRDRGSTDTQYF.

This clonotype was seen a handful of times. V is TRBV9 and J is TRBJ2-5; TRBD1 aligns across 7 bases. Germline-derived CDR1 and CDR2 are SGDLS and YYNGEE. The CDR3 extends over 14 amino acids. J gave up 1 base and V 0 bases, and 0 bases lay outside the gene matches. In DNA, the CDR3 is TGTGCCAGCAGCGTAGGACAGGGCCAAGAGACCCAGTACTTC. Translation: CASSVGQGQETQYF.

This clonotype is medium-sized (0.01 to 0.1%) in the sample. The rearrangement links TRBV10-3 to TRBJ1-2, with 7 bases that match TRBD1. The V gene end was trimmed by 6 bases and the J gene end by 9 bases; junction bases not matched to a gene: 10. Germline CDR1 ENHRY, CDR2 SYGVKD. The CDR3 length is 13 residues. The CDR3 loop is CAIRTGTADRYTF. CDR3 in DNA: TGTGCCATCAGGACCGGGACAGCAGACCGCTACACCTTC.

This clonotype occurred many times. The chain carries TRBV10-3 and TRBJ2-7, with 7 bases that match TRBD1. Germline CDR1 ENHRY, CDR2 SYGVKD. With 10 bases clipped from V and 2 bases from J, the junction kept 5 bases outside the gene matches. CDR3 length: 12 residues. Here the CDR3 reads CATGGFAYEQYF. The CDR3 bases are TGTGCCACAGGGGGTTTCGCCTACGAGCAGTACTTC.

This clonotype qualifies as medium-sized. This chain connects TRBV11-1 to TRBJ2-1, with D possibly matching TRBD2 (6 bases). V was trimmed by 3 bases and J by 7 bases, leaving 10 bases between them. The CDR3 sequence is 13 residues long. CDR1 and CDR2 from the germline V gene are SGHAT and FQDESV (reference sequence). The CDR3 coding sequence is TGTGCCAGCAGCTTCTGGGACTCTAATGAGCAGTTCTTC. It specifies CASSFWDSNEQFF.

This clonotype is medium-sized (0.01 to 0.1%). The chain recombines TRBV28 with TRBJ2-2; D perhaps matches TRBD2 (6 bases). Trimming cost V 3 bases and J 3 bases, with 17 bases left between them. This CDR3 is 17 amino acids long. Germline V gene lookup returns CDR1 MDHEN and CDR2 SYDVKM. Here the CDR3 reads CASSLAPGGKDTGELFF. CDR3 sequence (DNA): TGTGCCAGCAGTTTGGCGCCTGGCGGGAAGGACACCGGGGAGCTGTTTTTT.

This clonotype is categorized as medium-sized. This chain connects TRBV6-2 or TRBV6-3 to TRBJ2-6; D not resolved. Per germline, CDR1 MNHEY and CDR2 SVGEGT. This CDR3 contains 15 residues. V lost 4 bases, J lost 0 bases, and 7 bases lay in between. The CDR3 bases are TGTGCCAGCAGTTCAACAGCCTCTGGGGCCAACGTCCTGACTTTC. This gives the protein CASSSTASGANVLTF.

This clonotype was seen many times. The chain combines TRBV11-2 with TRBJ2-2; 12 bases line up with TRBD2. CDR3 length: 22 residues. The J segment lost 7 bases and the V segment lost 0 bases, leaving 21 bases of the junction unmatched. Germline V gives CDR1 SGHAT, CDR2 FQNNGV. The CDR3 sequence: CASSLDRRQQVSSGRASGELFF. In DNA form, the CDR3 reads TGTGCCAGCAGCTTAGATAGGAGACAGCAGGTGTCTAGCGGGAGGGCCAGCGGGGAGCTGTTTTTT.

By proportion, this clonotype is medium-sized. The chain employs TRBV12-3 or TRBV12-4 and TRBJ1-2; possible D gene TRBD1, 5 bases. V lost 6 bases and J 8 bases, leaving 19 bases between the germline ends. The CDR3 loop spans 14 amino acids. The CDR3 region has the DNA TGTGCCAGCAGCAGCAGGGCTATCAATTCGGGCTACACCTTC. Residues: CASSSRAINSGYTF.

This clonotype occurred many times. The rearrangement uses TRBV28 and TRBJ1-1; no definite D call. Germline V gene lookup returns CDR1 MDHEN and CDR2 SYDVKM. The ends were cut back, 3 bases at V and 1 base at J, with 9 bases in the middle. The CDR3 spans 14 residues. The CDR3: CASSFHPSNTEAFF. In DNA form, the CDR3 reads TGTGCCAGCAGTTTTCACCCGTCGAACACTGAAGCTTTCTTT.

In this sample, this clonotype is medium-sized (0.01 to 0.1%). The chain recombines TRBV12-3 or TRBV12-4 with TRBJ2-1; tentatively, D is TRBD2 (6 bases). V lost 1 base to trimming and J lost 10 bases, with 23 bases between them. This CDR3 has 17 residues. The CDR3 loop reads CASSLGGGRTKGEEQFF. CDR3 coding DNA: TGTGCCAGCAGTTTAGGAGGTGGGAGGACTAAGGGAGAGGAGCAGTTCTTC.